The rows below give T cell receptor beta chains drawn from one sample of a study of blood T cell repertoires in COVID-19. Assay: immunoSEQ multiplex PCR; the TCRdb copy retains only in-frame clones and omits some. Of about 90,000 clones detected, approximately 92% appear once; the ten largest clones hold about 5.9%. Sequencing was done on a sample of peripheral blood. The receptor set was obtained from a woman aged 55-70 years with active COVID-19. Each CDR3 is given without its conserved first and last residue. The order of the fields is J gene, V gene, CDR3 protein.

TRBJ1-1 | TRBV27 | ASSFEGGEAF
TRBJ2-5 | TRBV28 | ASRPGLGETQY
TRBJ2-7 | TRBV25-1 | ASSENGAGAGYEQY
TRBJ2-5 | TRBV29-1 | SVGGRQETQY
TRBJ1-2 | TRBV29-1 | SVTGIDGYT
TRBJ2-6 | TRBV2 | ASRSETGANVLT
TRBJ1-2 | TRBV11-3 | ASSLYTARDSYGYT
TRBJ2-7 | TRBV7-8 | ASSLGTGGSYEQY
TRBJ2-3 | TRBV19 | ASRQGSDTQY
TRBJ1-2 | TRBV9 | ASRGAEEANYGYT
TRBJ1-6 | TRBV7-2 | ASSRPGAHNSPLH
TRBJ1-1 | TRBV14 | ASSQVRNTEAF
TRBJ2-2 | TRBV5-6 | ASRLAGVNTGELF
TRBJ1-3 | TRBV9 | ASSVGSQGNGNTIY
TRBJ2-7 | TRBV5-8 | ASSLERSGEY
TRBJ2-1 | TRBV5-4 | ASSLTGDRVKQF
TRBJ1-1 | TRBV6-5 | ASRPGGSGTEAF
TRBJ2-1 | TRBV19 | ASSIDKASGVYNEQF
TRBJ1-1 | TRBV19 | ASSIAQMNTEAF
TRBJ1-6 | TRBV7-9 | ASSFRDRGSPLH
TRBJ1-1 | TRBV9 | ASSGRTGPNTEAF
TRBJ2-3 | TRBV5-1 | ASSLNPSGRTDTQY
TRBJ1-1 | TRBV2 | ASSPYLGGGTEAF
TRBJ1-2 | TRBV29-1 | SVVGVGGTGRIGAYGYT
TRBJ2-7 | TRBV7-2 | ASSLGGTGGFTYEQY
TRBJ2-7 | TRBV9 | ASSRGGPPYEQY
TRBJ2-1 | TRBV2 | ASRLTGTTYNEQF
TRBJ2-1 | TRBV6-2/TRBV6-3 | ASSSTSGYYNEQF
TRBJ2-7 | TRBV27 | ASSFTTGFEQY
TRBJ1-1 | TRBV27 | ASSGQVMNTEAF
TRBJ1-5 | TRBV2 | ASSEGQGNFQPQH
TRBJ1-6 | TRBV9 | ASSAGTVSSYNSPLH
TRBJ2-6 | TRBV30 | AWGQGAANVLT
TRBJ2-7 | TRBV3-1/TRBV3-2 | ASSQAGTGAHEQY
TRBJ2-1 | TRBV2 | ASTRLAGNNEQF
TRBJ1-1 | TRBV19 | ASSKGQSRGANTEAF
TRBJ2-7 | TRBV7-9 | ASSVPGLSSSYEQY
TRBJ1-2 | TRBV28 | ASSPRDSRPYGYT
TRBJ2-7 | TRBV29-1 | SVPKGTTLYEQY
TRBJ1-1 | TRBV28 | ASSFRRETEAF
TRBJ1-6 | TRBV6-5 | ASNRGSSYNSPLH
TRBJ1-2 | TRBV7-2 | ASSLDGADGYT
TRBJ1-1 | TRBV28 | ASTPRLIKGTEAF